These T cell receptor beta chains were read from a single sample in a study of early T cells in non-severe SARS-CoV-2 infection. TCRdb passed the 5' RACE reads through MiXCR, listing each CDR3 protein once. Here the sample spans 45,000 to 65,000 distinct CDR3 sequences, about 9.3% being singletons. Sequencing was performed on whole blood. These receptors were taken from an adult who was a healthcare worker with PCR-confirmed SARS-CoV-2 infection or an uninfected control (not recorded which). Each CDR3 is given with its conserved first and last residue. The D gene is left open where the match is weak. Only some rows state a clone size, as once, few, many or a class for expanded clones.

DNA	CDR3	V	D	size	J
TGTGCCAGCAGTTACTCGGCAGGGGGCCGGGATACGCAGTATTTT	CASSYSAGGRDTQYF	TRBV6-6	TRBD1	-	TRBJ2-3
TGTGCCAGTAAAACCCCCTCGGGAGCGGGGGTGAACACCGGGGAGCTGTTTTTT	CASKTPSGAGVNTGELFF	TRBV19	TRBD2	many	TRBJ2-2
TGTGCCAGTAGTACCCCCGGACAGGTACAGTACTTC	CASSTPGQVQYF	TRBV19	TRBD1	many	TRBJ2-4
TGCAGCGGGCGACGAGGATCGGACACTGAAGCTTTCTTT	CSGRRGSDTEAFF	TRBV29-1	-	many	TRBJ1-1
TGTGCCTCGGCAGAAGGCCAGAGCGGCAATCAGCCCCAGCATTTT	CASAEGQSGNQPQHF	TRBV7-9	-	many	TRBJ1-5
TGTGCCAGCAGTTTGAAGGCCGCATATGGCTACACCTTC	CASSLKAAYGYTF	TRBV12-3/TRBV12-4	-	-	TRBJ1-2
TGCAGTGGCAGGGAAAATACCATCACAGATACGCAGTATTTT	CSGRENTITDTQYF	TRBV20-1	-	many	TRBJ2-3
TGTGCCAGCAACGGACCACCTGCGGATGAGCAGTTCTTC	CASNGPPADEQFF	TRBV2	-	many	TRBJ2-1
TGTGCCACCGGGACAGGGTTTAATGAAAAACTGTTTTTT	CATGTGFNEKLFF	TRBV27	TRBD1	many	TRBJ1-4
TGTGCCAGCAGTTTAGGACCGGGATCCTACGAGCAGTACTTC	CASSLGPGSYEQYF	TRBV12-3/TRBV12-4	-	few	TRBJ2-7
TGTGCCAGCAGGACTGGGGGTTATGGCTACACCTTC	CASRTGGYGYTF	TRBV28	-	many	TRBJ1-2
TGCGCCAGTTCGACAGGGCCGCACGAGCAGTACTTC	CASSTGPHEQYF	TRBV10-2	TRBD1	many	TRBJ2-7
TGCGCCAGCAGCGCGTTGGCGGATACGCAGTATTTT	CASSALADTQYF	TRBV5-1	-	once	TRBJ2-3
TGTGCCAGCACCGAACAGCGGCACGGGGTCGAGCAGTACTTC	CASTEQRHGVEQYF	TRBV2	-	-	TRBJ2-7
TGTGCCAGCAGCCTCCAGCTACTAGCGGGGGGCACAGATACGCAGTATTTT	CASSLQLLAGGTDTQYF	TRBV3-1	TRBD2	-	TRBJ2-3
TGTGCCAGCAGCTTAGTAGCCTTTTACTACAATGAGCAGTTCTTC	CASSLVAFYYNEQFF	TRBV7-2	-	few	TRBJ2-1
TGCGCCAGCAGCGTTTCTTCCGACACCGGGGAGCTGTTTTTT	CASSVSSDTGELFF	TRBV4-3	-	many	TRBJ2-2
TGTGCCAGCAGCTTGGAACAGGGTCGTCAGCCCCAGCATTTT	CASSLEQGRQPQHF	TRBV5-8	-	few	TRBJ1-5
TGCGCCAGCATGATACAGGGGGCGATGGGAGAGACCCAGTACTTC	CASMIQGAMGETQYF	TRBV5-1	TRBD1	few	TRBJ2-5
TGTGCCAGCAGCAGCGGGACTAGCGGGGGATCCTACAATGAGCAGTTCTTC	CASSSGTSGGSYNEQFF	TRBV11-2	TRBD2	-	TRBJ2-1
TGTGCCAGCAGCCCCGGGACTTACAATGAGCAGTTCTTC	CASSPGTYNEQFF	TRBV7-3	-	few	TRBJ2-1
TGCAGCGTCGATTCTGGCAGTGGCGAAAAACTGTTTTTT	CSVDSGSGEKLFF	TRBV29-1	-	few	TRBJ1-4
TGTGCCAGCAGCAGGGGACAGGGGAGCTATGGCTACACCTTC	CASSRGQGSYGYTF	TRBV3-1	TRBD1	few	TRBJ1-2
TGCGCCAGCAGTGAGTCGCGGCTAGCGGAGTCCTACAATGAGCAGTTCTTC	CASSESRLAESYNEQFF	TRBV10-2	TRBD2	many	TRBJ2-1
TGTGCCAGCAGCCAAGACTTGGCGGGAGGGCCCACTTATGAGCAGTTCTTC	CASSQDLAGGPTYEQFF	TRBV4-2	TRBD2	few	TRBJ2-1
TGTGCCAGCAGTTGGACAGGAGCAACTAATGAAAAACTGTTTTTT	CASSWTGATNEKLFF	TRBV12-3/TRBV12-4	TRBD1	many	TRBJ1-4
TGCAGCGTTTTGGGACAGGGTATGAGCGAGCAGTACTTC	CSVLGQGMSEQYF	TRBV29-1	TRBD1	many	TRBJ2-7